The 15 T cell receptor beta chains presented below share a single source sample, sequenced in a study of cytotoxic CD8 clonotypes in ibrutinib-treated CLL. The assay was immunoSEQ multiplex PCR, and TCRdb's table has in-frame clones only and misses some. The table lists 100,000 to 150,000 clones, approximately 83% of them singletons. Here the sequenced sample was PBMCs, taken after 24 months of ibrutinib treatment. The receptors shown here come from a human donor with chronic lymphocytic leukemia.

CDR3 sequence (DNA): TGTGCCAGCAGCCAGGGACAGGGGCTTTCCTACGAGCAGTACTTC. Amino acids: CASSQGQGLSYEQYF. This chain connects TRBV6-5 to TRBJ2-7; 10 nucleotides line up with TRBD1. Germline V lookup: CDR1 MNHEY, CDR2 SVGAGI. Trimming took 6 bases from V and 1 from J; bases not matched to a gene: 6. The CDR3 length is 15 residues.

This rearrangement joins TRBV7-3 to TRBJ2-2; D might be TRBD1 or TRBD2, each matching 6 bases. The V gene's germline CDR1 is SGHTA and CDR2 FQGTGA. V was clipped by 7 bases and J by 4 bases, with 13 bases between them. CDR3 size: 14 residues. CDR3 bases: TGTGCCAGCAAGGGGGGAGCGGGCACCGGGGAGCTGTTTTTT. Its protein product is CASKGGAGTGELFF.

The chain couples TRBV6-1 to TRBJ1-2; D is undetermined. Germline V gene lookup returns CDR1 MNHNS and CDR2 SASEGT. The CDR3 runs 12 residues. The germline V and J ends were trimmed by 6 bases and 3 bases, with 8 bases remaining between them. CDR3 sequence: CASRTWDYGYTF. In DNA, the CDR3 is TGTGCCAGCAGGACATGGGACTATGGCTACACCTTC.

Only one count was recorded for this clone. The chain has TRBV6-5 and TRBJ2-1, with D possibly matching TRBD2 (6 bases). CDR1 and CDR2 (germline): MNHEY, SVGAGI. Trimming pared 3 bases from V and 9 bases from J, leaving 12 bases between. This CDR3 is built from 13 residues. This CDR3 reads CASSYGAGSEQFF. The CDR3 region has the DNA TGTGCCAGCAGTTATGGCGCCGGGAGTGAGCAGTTCTTC.

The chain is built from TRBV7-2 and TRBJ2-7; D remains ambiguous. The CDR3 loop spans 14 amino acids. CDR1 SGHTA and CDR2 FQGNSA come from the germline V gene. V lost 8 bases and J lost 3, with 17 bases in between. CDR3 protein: CASGINGPVYEQYF. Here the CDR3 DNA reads TGTGCCAGCGGCATAAACGGTCCTGTCTACGAGCAGTACTTC.

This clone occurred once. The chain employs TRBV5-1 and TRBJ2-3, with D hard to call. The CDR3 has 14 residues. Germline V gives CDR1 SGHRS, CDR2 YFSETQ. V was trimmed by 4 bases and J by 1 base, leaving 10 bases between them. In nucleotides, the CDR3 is TGCGCCAGCAGCCCCCAACATCGCACAGATACGCAGTATTTT. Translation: CASSPQHRTDTQYF.

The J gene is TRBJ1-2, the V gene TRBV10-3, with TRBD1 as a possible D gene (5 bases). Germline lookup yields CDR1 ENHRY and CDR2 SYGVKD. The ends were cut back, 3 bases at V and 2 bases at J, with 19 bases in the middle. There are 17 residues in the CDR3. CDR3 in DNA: TGTGCCATCAGTGAAGGGGCAGGGAGACGGATAAACTATGGCTACACCTTC. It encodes CAISEGAGRRINYGYTF.

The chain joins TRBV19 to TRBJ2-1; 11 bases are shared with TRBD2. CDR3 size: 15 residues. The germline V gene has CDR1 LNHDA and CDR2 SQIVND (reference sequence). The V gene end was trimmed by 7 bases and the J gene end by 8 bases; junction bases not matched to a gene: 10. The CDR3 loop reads CASTYSGRAVDEQFF. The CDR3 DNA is TGTGCCAGTACCTATAGCGGGAGGGCCGTGGATGAGCAGTTCTTC.

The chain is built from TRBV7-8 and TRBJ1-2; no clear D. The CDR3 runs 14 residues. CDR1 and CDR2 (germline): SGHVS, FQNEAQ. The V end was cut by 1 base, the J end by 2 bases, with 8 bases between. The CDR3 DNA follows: TGTGCCAGCAGCTTAGTAGGTGGAAACTATGGCTACACCTTC. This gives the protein CASSLVGGNYGYTF.

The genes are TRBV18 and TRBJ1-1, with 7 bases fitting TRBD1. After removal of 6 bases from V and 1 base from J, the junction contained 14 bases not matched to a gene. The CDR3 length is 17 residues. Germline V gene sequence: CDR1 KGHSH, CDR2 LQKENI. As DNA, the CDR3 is TGTGCCAGCTCGGAGATACTCGGGACAGTTAGGAACACTGAAGCTTTCTTT. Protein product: CASSEILGTVRNTEAFF.

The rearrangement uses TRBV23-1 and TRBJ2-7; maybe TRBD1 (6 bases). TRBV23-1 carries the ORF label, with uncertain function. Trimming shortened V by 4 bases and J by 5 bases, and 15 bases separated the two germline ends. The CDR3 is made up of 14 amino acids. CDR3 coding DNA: TGCGCCAGCAGTCGAAGGGGGAAATGCCACGAGCAGTACTTC. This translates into CASSRRGKCHEQYF.

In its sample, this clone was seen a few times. CDR3 sequence (DNA): TGCAGTGCTAGTGGGCGGTACTACACCTTC. Its protein product is CSASGRYYTF. V is TRBV20-1 and J is TRBJ1-2, with D hard to call. Germline V lookup: CDR1 DFQATT, CDR2 SNEGSKA (reference sequence). V shed 3 bases and J shed 10 bases, with 9 bases lying between them. The CDR3 runs 10 residues.

The DNA of the CDR3 is TGTGCCAGCAGTTTAGGGAGGGGGCGGCCCCAGCATTTT. Translation gives CASSLGRGRPQHF. This chain uses TRBV27 with TRBJ1-5; 7 positions agree with TRBD1. This CDR3 is built from 13 residues. V shed 2 bases and J 9 bases; nucleotides not matched to a gene: 4. Germline V gene data show CDR1 as MNHEY and CDR2 as SMNVEV (reference sequence).

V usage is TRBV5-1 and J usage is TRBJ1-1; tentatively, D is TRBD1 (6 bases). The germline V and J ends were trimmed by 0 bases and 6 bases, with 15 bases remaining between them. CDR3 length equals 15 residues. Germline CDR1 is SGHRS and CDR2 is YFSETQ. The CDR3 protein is CASSLVSGVRAEAFF. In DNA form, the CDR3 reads TGCGCCAGCAGCTTGGTCTCAGGGGTTAGAGCTGAAGCTTTCTTT.

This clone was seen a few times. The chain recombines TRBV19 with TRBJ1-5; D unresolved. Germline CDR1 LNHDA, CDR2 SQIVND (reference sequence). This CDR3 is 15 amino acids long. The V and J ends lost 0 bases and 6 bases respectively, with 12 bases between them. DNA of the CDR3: TGTGCCAGTAGTATAGAAGAGGCGAGCGGTCAGCCCCAGCATTTT. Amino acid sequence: CASSIEEASGQPQHF. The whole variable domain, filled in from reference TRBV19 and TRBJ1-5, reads DGGITQSPKYLFRKEGQNVTLSCEQNLNHDAMYWYRQDPGQGLRLIYYSQIVNDFQKGDIAEGYSVSREKKESFPLTVTSAQKNPTAFYLCASSIEEASGQPQHFGDGTRLSIL.